One sample yielded the 15 T cell receptor beta chains listed below, sequenced in a study of blood T cell repertoires in COVID-19. TCRdb keeps only in-frame clones here, not all; method: immunoSEQ multiplex PCR. The table includes around 25,000 clones, 73% detected once. The sequenced sample was peripheral blood. These receptor sequences come from a human donor in a cohort sampled during active or convalescent COVID-19.

The V call is TRBV29-1, the J call TRBJ2-1, with 10 bases lining up with TRBD1. The trim removed 6 bases at V and 3 bases at J, leaving 5 bases unmatched. This CDR3 comprises 14 residues. Germline V lookup: CDR1 SQVTM, CDR2 ANQGSEA. The CDR3 sequence is CSVEGQGFYNEQFF. The CDR3 nucleotides read TGCAGCGTCGAGGGACAGGGGTTCTACAATGAGCAGTTCTTC.

The rearrangement links TRBV28 to TRBJ2-3; 7 bases map to TRBD1. Germline V CDR1 and CDR2: MDHEN, SYDVKM. V lost 5 bases, J lost 5 bases, and 7 bases stayed unmatched. The CDR3 contains 14 residues. In DNA, the CDR3 is TGTGCCAGCAGTATCGGGGACAGTATAGATACGCAGTATTTT. Residues: CASSIGDSIDTQYF.

The CDR3 reads CASSYWTGTMDEKLFF. Here the CDR3 DNA reads TGCGCCAGCAGCTACTGGACAGGGACGATGGACGAAAAACTGTTTTTT. V and J are TRBV5-1 and TRBJ1-4, with 8 bases aligning to TRBD1. Trimming took 3 bases from V and 8 from J; bases not matched to a gene: 12. Germline V CDR1 and CDR2: SGHRS, YFSETQ. The CDR3 runs to 16 residues. Combining the CDR3 with reference TRBV5-1 and TRBJ1-4 gives the whole variable domain KAGVTQTPRYLIKTRGQQVTLSCSPISGHRSVSWYQQTPGQGLQFLFEYFSETQRNKGNFPGRFSGRQFSNSRSEMNVSTLELGDSALYLCASSYWTGTMDEKLFFGSGTQLSVL.

This clone was seen a handful of times. The J gene is TRBJ1-2, the V gene TRBV28, with D tentatively TRBD1 (5 bases). The CDR3 has 13 residues. CDR1 and CDR2 (germline): MDHEN, SYDVKM. V was pared by 6 bases and J by 6 bases, with 14 bases between. CDR3 bases: TGTGCCAGCAGCCCCGGGGGAGTCGATGGCTACACCTTC. Amino acids: CASSPGGVDGYTF.

The rearrangement links TRBV6-6 to TRBJ1-1; 8 bases are a match to TRBD1. With 8 bases clipped from V and 6 bases from J, the junction kept 11 bases outside the gene matches. This CDR3 contains 14 residues. Per germline, CDR1 MNHNY and CDR2 SVGAGI (reference sequence). The DNA of the CDR3 is TGTGCCAGCGAGGACAGGGCCAAGAAGGCTGAAGCTTTCTTT. Its protein product is CASEDRAKKAEAFF.

The J gene is TRBJ2-3, the V gene TRBV7-9; D is unclear. The CDR3 spans 15 residues. From germline, CDR1 is SEHNR and CDR2 FQNEAQ (reference sequence). The V end lost 5 bases, the J end lost 0 bases, and 12 bases lay between the germline ends. CDR3 nucleotide sequence: TGTGCCAGCAGCCCGCGTATCACTAGCACAGATACGCAGTATTTT. Translating gives CASSPRITSTDTQYF.

The gene calls are TRBV9 and TRBJ2-2; possible D gene TRBD2, 6 bases. V was pared by 3 bases and J by 3 bases, with 12 bases between. CDR1 and CDR2 (germline): SGDLS, YYNGEE. The CDR3 consists of 15 residues. CDR3 bases: TGTGCCAGCAGCGACCGGAGGAGGGACACCGGGGAGCTGTTTTTT. Residues: CASSDRRRDTGELFF.

The rearrangement links TRBV6-5 to TRBJ1-1, with TRBD1 matching 7 bases. Germline values: CDR1 MNHEY, CDR2 SVGAGI. V trimming: 6 bases; J trimming: 4 bases; junction bases outside the gene matches: 5. This CDR3 is 13 amino acids long. CDR3 amino acids: CASSRAGGTEAFF. CDR3 in DNA: TGTGCCAGCAGCCGGGCAGGGGGCACTGAAGCTTTCTTT.

The V call is TRBV27, the J call TRBJ2-7, with D possibly TRBD2 on 7 matching bases. CDR1 and CDR2 (germline): MNHEY, SMNVEV (reference sequence). The CDR3 contains 15 residues. Trimming left V 5 bases short and J 0 bases short, with 14 bases between. CDR3 in amino acids: CASSRGRGTSYEQYF. CDR3 DNA: TGTGCCAGCAGTCGTGGGAGGGGGACCTCCTACGAGCAGTACTTC.

This clone was detected only a few times. The chain has TRBV10-3 and TRBJ2-3; TRBD1 is a possible D gene (6 bases). Deletions cut 4 bases from V and 0 bases from J, with 8 bases between. The germline V gene encodes CDR1 ENHRY and CDR2 SYGVKD. The CDR3 extends over 14 amino acids. The CDR3 DNA follows: TGTGCCATCAGTGGGGGACACAGCACAGATACGCAGTATTTT. It specifies CAISGGHSTDTQYF.

V is TRBV9 and J is TRBJ1-3, with a possible D match to TRBD1 (5 bases). The CDR3 is made up of 14 amino acids. The germline V and J ends were trimmed by 2 bases and 7 bases, with 13 bases remaining between them. Germline CDR1 and CDR2: SGDLS and YYNGEE. CDR3 region: CASSVGGTWNTIYF. The CDR3 nucleotides are TGTGCCAGCAGCGTGGGGGGGACGTGGAACACCATATATTTT.

With regard to this clone: Different DNA sequences within this sample yield the same CDR3. The chain combines TRBV5-1 with TRBJ1-1; a weak D match, TRBD1 (5 bases). V shed 3 bases and J shed 4 bases, with 10 bases lying between them. From germline, CDR1 is SGHRS and CDR2 YFSETQ. The CDR3 has 13 amino acids. CDR3 sequence (DNA): TGCGCCAGCAGCTGGGACGGGGGCACTGAAGCTTTCTTT. This encodes CASSWDGGTEAFF.

This chain connects TRBV7-2 to TRBJ1-5; D is perhaps TRBD1 (6 bases). The germline V gene encodes CDR1 SGHTA and CDR2 FQGNSA. The ends were cut back, 5 bases at V and 7 bases at J, with 15 bases in the middle. The CDR3 covers 14 residues. This chain's CDR3 is CASSRNRAGQPQHF. The CDR3 DNA reads as TGTGCCAGCAGCCGTAACAGGGCCGGGCAGCCCCAGCATTTT. The full variable domain, its missing parts supplied by reference TRBV7-2 and TRBJ1-5, is GAGVSQSPSNKVTEKGKDVELRCDPISGHTALYWYRQSLGQGLEFLIYFQGNSAPDKSGLPSDRFSAERTGGSVSTLTIQRTQQEDSAVYLCASSRNRAGQPQHFGDGTRLSIL.

This clone was seen a single time. The chain couples TRBV5-1 to TRBJ2-1, with 9 nucleotides matching TRBD2. CDR1 SGHRS and CDR2 YFSETQ come from the germline V gene. V trimming: 4 bases; J trimming: 8 bases; junction bases outside the gene matches: 10. The CDR3 has 15 amino acids. CDR3 in DNA: TGCGCCAGCAGCGTGGGGACTAGCATTGTATATGAGCAGTTCTTC. Its translation: CASSVGTSIVYEQFF.

The chain employs TRBV7-9 and TRBJ2-7; 10 nucleotides agree with TRBD2. This CDR3 contains 14 residues. The junction had 1 base not matched to a gene; V was cut back by 2 bases and J by 3 bases. Germline V gene sequence: CDR1 SEHNR, CDR2 FQNEAQ (reference sequence). CDR3 nucleotides: TGTGCCAGCAGCTTATCTAGCGGGAGCTACGAGCAGTACTTC. Amino acid sequence: CASSLSSGSYEQYF.